The clone carrying this T cell receptor beta chain was detected a few times. Its antigen is still unknown. This sample stems from a study of beta chain features in type 1 diabetes. Points from the study as a whole: Within each of all four CD4+ subsets, Type 1 diabetes patients had TCRB CDR3s that were moderately but significantly shorter.

The investigators reverse transcribed all of the isolated RNA, so they sequenced expressed TCRB transcripts. Sequencing was performed with immunoSEQ multiplex PCR; in TCRdb, only in-frame clones are kept and a portion is missing. Of about 660,000 clones listed, more than 13% were seen once; the top ten hold less than 0.04%. The CDR3 has 14 amino acids. Per the germline V gene, CDR1 is SNHLY and CDR2 is FYNNEI. Unmatched junction bases numbered 7, after V lost 8 bases and J lost 4 bases. What was sequenced was naive CD4+ T cells from blood. This sequence was found in a young man with type 1 diabetes. The rearrangement links TRBV2 to TRBJ1-5; 8 bases match TRBD1. The CDR3 loop reads CASGWGQANQPQHF. The DNA for the CDR3 is TGTGCCAGCGGCTGGGGACAGGCGAATCAGCCCCAGCATTTT.